These T cell receptor beta chains were read from a single sample in a study of shared clonotypes between healthy human individuals. The data were produced by immunoSEQ multiplex PCR, yet TCRdb's version contains in-frame clones alone and is incomplete. Among around 2,000,000 clones listed, roughly 95% were seen once. The specimen was naive CD8+ T cells sorted from blood. The origin of the receptors is a man between 18 and 35 years old in good health. The CDR3 runs from the conserved cysteine through the conserved F or W. The D gene is left open where the match is weak. Only part of the rows carry a size: once, few, many, or a class if the clone is expanded.

V gene: TRBV11-2
clone size: NA
J gene: TRBJ2-5
D gene: NA
CDR3 protein: CASSYGRGGETQYF
CDR3 DNA: TGTGCCAGCAGCTATGGGCGAGGGGGGGAGACCCAGTACTTC

V gene: TRBV6-5
clone size: NA
J gene: TRBJ2-7
D gene: NA
CDR3 protein: CASSYSSGGRSYEQYF
CDR3 DNA: TGTGCCAGCAGTTACTCTAGCGGCGGACGCTCCTACGAGCAGTACTTC

V gene: TRBV2
clone size: NA
J gene: TRBJ2-7
D gene: TRBD1
CDR3 protein: CASSNRDRTYEQYF
CDR3 DNA: TGTGCCAGCAGCAACCGGGACAGGACCTACGAGCAGTACTTC

V gene: TRBV5-4
clone size: NA
J gene: TRBJ2-2
D gene: NA
CDR3 protein: CASSLDSLGTGELFF
CDR3 DNA: TGTGCCAGCAGCTTGGACTCCCTGGGCACCGGGGAGCTGTTTTTT

V gene: TRBV14
clone size: NA
J gene: TRBJ2-7
D gene: TRBD1
CDR3 protein: CASSQRPGTGYHEQYF
CDR3 DNA: TGTGCCAGCAGCCAACGTCCCGGGACAGGATACCACGAGCAGTACTTC

V gene: TRBV6-1
clone size: NA
J gene: TRBJ2-6
D gene: NA
CDR3 protein: CASSESLGRVIAGANVLTF
CDR3 DNA: TGTGCCAGCAGTGAATCCCTCGGCAGGGTAATAGCTGGGGCCAACGTCCTGACTTTC

V gene: TRBV29-1
clone size: NA
J gene: TRBJ2-7
D gene: TRBD1
CDR3 protein: CSVYRGYEQYF
CDR3 DNA: TGCAGCGTGTACAGGGGTTACGAGCAGTACTTC

V gene: TRBV29-1
clone size: NA
J gene: TRBJ2-1
D gene: TRBD2
CDR3 protein: CSVVERDTFYNEQFF
CDR3 DNA: TGCAGCGTTGTGGAGCGGGATACCTTTTACAATGAGCAGTTCTTC

V gene: TRBV11-2
clone size: NA
J gene: TRBJ2-3
D gene: NA
CDR3 protein: CASSSTGYSTDTQYF
CDR3 DNA: TGTGCCAGCAGCTCTACAGGGTATAGCACAGATACGCAGTATTTT

V gene: TRBV9
clone size: NA
J gene: TRBJ2-2
D gene: NA
CDR3 protein: CASSVGGGTGELFF
CDR3 DNA: TGTGCCAGCAGCGTCGGGGGTGGCACCGGGGAGCTGTTTTTT

V gene: TRBV13
clone size: NA
J gene: TRBJ2-1
D gene: TRBD2
CDR3 protein: CASSNSGANEQFF
CDR3 DNA: TGTGCCAGCAGCAATAGCGGGGCAAATGAGCAGTTCTTC

V gene: TRBV7-8
clone size: NA
J gene: TRBJ2-7
D gene: TRBD1
CDR3 protein: CASSSGTGLRPYEQYF
CDR3 DNA: TGTGCCAGCAGCTCCGGGACAGGTCTAAGGCCCTACGAGCAGTACTTC

V gene: TRBV4-3
clone size: NA
J gene: TRBJ2-6
D gene: NA
CDR3 protein: CASSQEELVTGQPGANVLTF
CDR3 DNA: TGCGCCAGCAGCCAAGAGGAATTGGTTACCGGACAACCTGGGGCCAACGTCCTGACTTTC

V gene: TRBV5-6
clone size: NA
J gene: TRBJ2-1
D gene: NA
CDR3 protein: CASSLGDITGTYNEQFF
CDR3 DNA: TGTGCCAGCAGCTTGGGGGATATCACAGGGACCTACAATGAGCAGTTCTTC

V gene: TRBV25-1
clone size: once
J gene: TRBJ2-7
D gene: NA
CDR3 protein: CASSGGAYEQYF
CDR3 DNA: TGTGCCAGCAGTGGGGGGGCTTACGAGCAGTACTTC

V gene: TRBV28
clone size: NA
J gene: TRBJ1-1
D gene: NA
CDR3 protein: CASSPDGTEAFF
CDR3 DNA: TGTGCCAGCAGTCCTGATGGCACTGAAGCTTTCTTT

V gene: TRBV9
clone size: NA
J gene: TRBJ2-7
D gene: NA
CDR3 protein: CASSVGNLYEQYF
CDR3 DNA: TGTGCCAGCAGCGTGGGGAACCTCTACGAGCAGTACTTC

V gene: TRBV27
clone size: NA
J gene: TRBJ2-1
D gene: NA
CDR3 protein: CASSRTPISSYNEQFF
CDR3 DNA: TGTGCCAGCAGTCGTACACCTATCAGCTCCTACAATGAGCAGTTCTTC